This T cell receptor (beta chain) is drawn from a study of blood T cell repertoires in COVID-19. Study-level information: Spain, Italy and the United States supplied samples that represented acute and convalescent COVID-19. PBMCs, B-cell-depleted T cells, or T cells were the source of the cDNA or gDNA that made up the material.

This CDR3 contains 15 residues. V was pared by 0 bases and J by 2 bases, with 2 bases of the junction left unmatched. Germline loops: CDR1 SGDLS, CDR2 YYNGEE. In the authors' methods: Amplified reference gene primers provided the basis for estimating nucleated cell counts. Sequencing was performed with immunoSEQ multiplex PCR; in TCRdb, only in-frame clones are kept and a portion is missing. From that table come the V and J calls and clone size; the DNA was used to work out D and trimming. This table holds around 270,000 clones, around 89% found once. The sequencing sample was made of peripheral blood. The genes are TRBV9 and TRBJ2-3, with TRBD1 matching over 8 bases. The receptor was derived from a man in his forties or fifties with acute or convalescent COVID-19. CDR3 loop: CASSVDQGATDTQYF. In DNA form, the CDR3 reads TGTGCCAGCAGCGTAGATCAGGGGGCCACAGATACGCAGTATTTT.